This T cell receptor beta chain was identified during a study of T cell responses to AZD1222 COVID-19 vaccine. Notes on the study in general: CD4 TCRs associated with vaccination spanned spike, dominating at 160-218 and 743-854. The number of AZD1222 recipients seropositive at baseline was only 5 to 7.

Sequencing used immunoSEQ multiplex PCR; TCRdb keeps in-frame clones, though not all of them. The repertoire holds 150,000 or so clones, 80% to 95% seen once, with less than 2.5% in the top ten. On this clone: What it binds is not known.

The CDR3 runs 14 residues. Looked up from germline, CDR1 is SNHLY and CDR2 is FYNNEI. Trimming left V 5 bases short and J 4 bases short, with 15 bases between. The receptor's source is an adult in good health. The chain employs TRBV2 and TRBJ2-7; possibly TRBD1 for D (6 bases). This sample comprised peripheral blood, obtained on day 0 of AZD1222 vaccination. The CDR3 loop reads CASSFKGTTYEQYF. The DNA for the CDR3 is TGTGCCAGCAGTTTTAAAGGGACAACTTACGAGCAGTACTTC. Complete variable domain (other parts from reference TRBV2 and TRBJ2-7): EPEVTQTPSHQVTQMGQEVILRCVPISNHLYFYWYRQILGQKVEFLVSFYNNEISEKSEIFDDQFSVERPDGSNFTLKIRSTKLEDSAMYFCASSFKGTTYEQYFGPGTRLTVT.